The rows below give T cell receptor beta chains drawn from one sample of a study of blood T cell repertoires in COVID-19. Libraries were prepared by immunoSEQ multiplex PCR; TCRdb keeps only in-frame clonotypes and omits some of them. The sample contains approximately 150,000 clones, 80% to 90% of which appear only once. Source material: PBMCs or T cells enriched from blood (not recorded which). The receptors here all came from a man in his sixties who had recovered from COVID-19. The CDR3 runs from the conserved cysteine through the conserved F or W. D genes are given only for firm matches. Only some rows state a clone size, as once, few, many or a class for expanded clones.

TRBV7-6	-	-	TRBJ1-1	CASSLLDSMNTEAFF	TGTGCCAGCAGCCTCCTGGACAGCATGAACACTGAAGCTTTCTTT
TRBV9	-	TRBD1	TRBJ2-7	CASSPSGTGFYEQYF	TGTGCCAGCAGCCCCTCCGGGACAGGGTTCTACGAGCAGTACTTC
TRBV6-5	-	-	TRBJ2-7	CASRPDSTEQYF	TGTGCCAGCAGGCCTGACAGTACCGAGCAGTACTTC
TRBV2	-	-	TRBJ2-2	CANRSPNTGELFF	TGTGCCAACCGGTCACCGAACACCGGGGAGCTGTTTTTT
TRBV10-3	-	TRBD1	TRBJ1-3	CAINPTGVGNTIYF	TGTGCCATCAATCCGACAGGGGTGGGAAACACCATATATTTT
TRBV4-1	-	TRBD1	TRBJ1-5	CASSQETGGYQPQHF	TGCGCCAGCAGCCAAGAAACAGGGGGCTATCAGCCCCAGCATTTT
TRBV29-1	-	TRBD1	TRBJ2-2	CSAGDRQGPNTGELFF	TGCAGCGCCGGAGACCGACAGGGGCCGAACACCGGGGAGCTGTTTTTT
TRBV13	-	-	TRBJ2-1	CASSPPRGEQFF	TGTGCCAGCAGCCCCCCCCGAGGTGAGCAGTTCTTC
TRBV5-1	-	-	TRBJ2-7	CASSANLGGRTYEQYF	TGCGCCAGCAGCGCCAATCTCGGGGGGCGCACCTACGAGCAGTACTTC
TRBV18	-	-	TRBJ1-2	CASSPTMAGYGYTF	TGTGCCAGCTCACCGACGATGGCGGGCTATGGCTACACCTTC
TRBV5-1	-	-	TRBJ1-6	CASSAGLPNSPLHF	TGCGCCAGCAGTGCGGGCCTACCAAATTCACCCCTCCACTTT
TRBV28	-	-	TRBJ2-6	CASRRDSPVLSGANVLTF	TGTGCCAGCAGGCGGGACAGTCCTGTTCTATCTGGGGCCAACGTCCTGACTTTC
TRBV2	-	-	TRBJ1-2	CASSEWTDYGYTF	TGTGCCAGCAGTGAATGGACAGACTATGGCTACACCTTC
TRBV7-6	-	-	TRBJ1-5	CASSPGFSNQPQHF	TGTGCCAGCAGCCCCGGGTTTAGCAATCAGCCCCAGCATTTT
TRBV15	-	-	TRBJ1-6	CATSRGQSWNSPLHF	TGTGCCACCAGCAGAGGACAGTCTTGGAATTCACCCCTCCACTTT
TRBV28	-	-	TRBJ1-2	CASTLRGVQPVYGYTF	TGTGCCAGCACCCTCCGCGGGGTACAGCCCGTCTATGGCTACACCTTC
TRBV5-1	-	-	TRBJ2-5	CASSLALATETQYF	TGCGCCAGCAGCTTAGCGCTAGCGACAGAGACCCAGTACTTC
TRBV28	-	-	TRBJ2-1	CASRGLYNEQFF	TGTGCCAGCAGGGGGCTTTACAATGAGCAGTTCTTC
TRBV5-6	-	TRBD2	TRBJ2-7	CASSREGVKRQSYEQYF	TGTGCCAGCAGCAGGGAGGGTGTGAAGCGTCAAAGCTACGAGCAGTACTTC
TRBV28	-	-	TRBJ1-2	CASSTGRGYTF	TGTGCCAGCAGTACGGGGAGGGGCTACACCTTC
TRBV5-3	-	-	TRBJ1-5	CARNLGAGQPQHF	TGTGCCAGAAACCTAGGGGCAGGGCAGCCCCAGCATTTT
TRBV29-1	-	TRBD2	TRBJ2-1	CSFRGLFYNEQFF	TGCAGCTTTAGGGGACTATTCTACAATGAGCAGTTCTTC
TRBV28	-	-	TRBJ2-7	CASSLIRQVGSYEQYF	TGTGCCAGCAGTTTAATTCGACAGGTCGGGTCCTACGAGCAGTACTTC
TRBV18	-	TRBD1	TRBJ2-7	CASSLYYPGTGRGEQYF	TGTGCCAGCTCACTATACTATCCAGGGACAGGGAGAGGCGAGCAGTACTTC
TRBV2	once	TRBD1	TRBJ2-7	CASSGQGRNYEQYF	TGTGCCAGCAGCGGACAGGGAAGGAACTACGAGCAGTACTTC
TRBV6-5	-	TRBD1	TRBJ2-3	CASGRGQGRDTQYF	TGTGCCAGCGGGAGAGGACAGGGCAGAGATACGCAGTATTTT
TRBV19	-	TRBD1	TRBJ1-5	CASSPRQGSASQPQHF	TGTGCCAGTAGTCCCCGACAGGGGAGCGCCAGTCAGCCCCAGCATTTT
TRBV6-5	few	-	TRBJ1-2	CASSLLSNYGYTF	TGTGCCAGCAGCCTATTATCTAACTATGGCTACACCTTC
TRBV5-4	-	TRBD2	TRBJ2-1	CASSGLAGGSSYNEQFF	TGTGCCAGCTCGGGGCTAGCGGGGGGGAGCTCCTACAATGAGCAGTTCTTC
TRBV7-9	-	-	TRBJ2-2	CASSLRVQNTGELFF	TGTGCCAGCAGCTTGCGCGTGCAGAACACCGGGGAGCTGTTTTTT
TRBV7-9	-	TRBD1	TRBJ2-1	CASSSKDRGRDEQFF	TGTGCCAGCAGCTCTAAAGACAGGGGGCGAGATGAGCAGTTCTTC
TRBV21-1	-	-	TRBJ2-2	CASSKLGQGAGSTGELFF	TGTGCCAGCAGCAAACTGGGACAGGGGGCCGGGAGCACCGGGGAGCTGTTTTTT
TRBV5-8	-	-	TRBJ1-2	CASSFSVFGYTF	TGTGCCAGCAGCTTCTCCGTGTTTGGCTACACCTTC